This TCR beta chain was sequenced during a study of blood T cell repertoires in COVID-19. Study in general: Sources were T cells, B-cell-depleted T cells, or PBMCs; the material itself was cDNA or gDNA.

Source study methods: By means of reference gene primer amplification, nucleated cell counts were estimated. TCRdb's table, derived via immunoSEQ multiplex PCR, lists solely in-frame clones and lacks some. The V and J calls and clone size come from that table; D and trimming were worked out from the DNA. The data contain some 150,000 clones, about nine tenths of them singletons. The age range of participants was about 18 to 95 years, with residence in about two dozen US areas. Cohorts were determined from participant-reported clinical history. Germline V gene lookup returns CDR1 MNHNS and CDR2 SASEGT. This CDR3 spans 15 amino acids. V trimming: 2 bases; J trimming: 6 bases; junction bases outside the gene matches: 5.

The receptor comes from a woman between 18 and 29 years old who had recovered from COVID-19. Sequenced material: PBMCs or T cells enriched from blood (not recorded which). This chain connects TRBV6-1 to TRBJ1-5, with 9 nucleotides matching TRBD1. CDR3 in amino acids: CASSERDRVAQPQHF. The CDR3 DNA follows: TGTGCCAGCAGTGAAAGGGACAGGGTCGCTCAGCCCCAGCATTTT.